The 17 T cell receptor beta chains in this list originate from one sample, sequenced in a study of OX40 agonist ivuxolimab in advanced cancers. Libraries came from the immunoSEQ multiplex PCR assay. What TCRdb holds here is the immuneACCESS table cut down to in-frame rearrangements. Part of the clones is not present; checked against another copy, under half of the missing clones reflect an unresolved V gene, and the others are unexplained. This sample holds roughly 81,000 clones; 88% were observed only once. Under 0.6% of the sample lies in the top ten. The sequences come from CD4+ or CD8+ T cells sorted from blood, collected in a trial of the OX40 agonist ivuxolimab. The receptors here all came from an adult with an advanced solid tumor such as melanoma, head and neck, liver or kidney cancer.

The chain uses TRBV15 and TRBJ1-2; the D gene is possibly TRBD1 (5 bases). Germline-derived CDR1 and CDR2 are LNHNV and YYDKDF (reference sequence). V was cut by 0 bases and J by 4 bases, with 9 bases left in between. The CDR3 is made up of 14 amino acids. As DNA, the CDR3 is TGTGCCACCAGCAGAGAGGGGGGGACCTATGGCTACACCTTC. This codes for CATSREGGTYGYTF.

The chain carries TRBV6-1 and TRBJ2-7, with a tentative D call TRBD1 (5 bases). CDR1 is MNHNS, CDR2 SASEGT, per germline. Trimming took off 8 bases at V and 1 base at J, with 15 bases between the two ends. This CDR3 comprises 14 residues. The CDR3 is CASLHAPGSYEQYF. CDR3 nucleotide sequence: TGTGCCAGCCTTCACGCCCCAGGGTCCTACGAGCAGTACTTC.

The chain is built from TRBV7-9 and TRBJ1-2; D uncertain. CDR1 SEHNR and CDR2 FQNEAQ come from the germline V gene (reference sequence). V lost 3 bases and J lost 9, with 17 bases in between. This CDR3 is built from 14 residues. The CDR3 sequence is CASSFDGSSGRYTF. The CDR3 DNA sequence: TGTGCCAGCAGCTTCGACGGATCCTCTGGCCGCTACACCTTC. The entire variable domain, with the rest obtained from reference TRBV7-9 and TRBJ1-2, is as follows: DTGVSQNPRHKITKRGQNVTFRCDPISEHNRLYWYRQTLGQGPEFLTYFQNEAQLEKSRLLSDRFSAERPKGSFSTLEIQRTEQGDSAMYLCASSFDGSSGRYTFGSGTRLTVV.

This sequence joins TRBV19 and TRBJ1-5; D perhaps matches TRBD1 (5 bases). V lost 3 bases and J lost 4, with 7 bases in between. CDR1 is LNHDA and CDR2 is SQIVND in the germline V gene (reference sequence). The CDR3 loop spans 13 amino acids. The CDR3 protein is CASSMGGNQPQHF. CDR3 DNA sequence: TGTGCCAGTAGTATGGGGGGTAATCAGCCCCAGCATTTT.

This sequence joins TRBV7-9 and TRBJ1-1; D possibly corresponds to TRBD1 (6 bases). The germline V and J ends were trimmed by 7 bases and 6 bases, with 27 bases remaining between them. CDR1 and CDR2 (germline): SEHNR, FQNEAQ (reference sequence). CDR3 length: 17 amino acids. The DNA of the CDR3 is TGTGCCAGCACCAAGGTAGGGGGGGGCCTCCAAGAGGCTGAAGCTTTCTTT. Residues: CASTKVGGGLQEAEAFF.

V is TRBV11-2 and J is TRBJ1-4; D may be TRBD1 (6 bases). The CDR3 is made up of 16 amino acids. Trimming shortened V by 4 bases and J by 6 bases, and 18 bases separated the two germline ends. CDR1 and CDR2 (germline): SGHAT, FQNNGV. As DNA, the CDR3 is TGTGCCAGCAGCTACCCCGGTGGGGGCGGATATGAAAAACTGTTTTTT. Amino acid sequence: CASSYPGGGGYEKLFF.

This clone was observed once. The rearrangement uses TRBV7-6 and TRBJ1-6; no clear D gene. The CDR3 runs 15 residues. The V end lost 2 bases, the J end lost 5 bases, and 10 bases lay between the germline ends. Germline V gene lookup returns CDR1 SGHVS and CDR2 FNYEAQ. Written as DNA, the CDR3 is TGTGCCAGCAGCTTACGACGCGAGGATAATTCACCCCTCCACTTT. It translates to CASSLRREDNSPLHF.

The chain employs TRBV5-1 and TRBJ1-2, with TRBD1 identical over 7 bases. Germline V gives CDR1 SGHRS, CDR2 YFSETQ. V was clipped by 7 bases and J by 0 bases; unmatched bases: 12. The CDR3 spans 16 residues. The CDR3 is CASSEGGQLSNYGYTF. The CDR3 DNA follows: TGCGCCAGCTCCGAAGGGGGACAGCTTTCTAACTATGGCTACACCTTC. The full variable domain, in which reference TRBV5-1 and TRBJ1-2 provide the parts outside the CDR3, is KAGVTQTPRYLIKTRGQQVTLSCSPISGHRSVSWYQQTPGQGLQFLFEYFSETQRNKGNFPGRFSGRQFSNSRSEMNVSTLELGDSALYLCASSEGGQLSNYGYTFGSGTRLTVV.

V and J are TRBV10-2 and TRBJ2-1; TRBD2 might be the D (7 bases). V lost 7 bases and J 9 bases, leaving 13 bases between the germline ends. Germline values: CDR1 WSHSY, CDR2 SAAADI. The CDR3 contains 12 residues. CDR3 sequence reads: CASKIGGPEQFF. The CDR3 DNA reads TGCGCCAGCAAAATCGGGGGGCCTGAGCAGTTCTTC.

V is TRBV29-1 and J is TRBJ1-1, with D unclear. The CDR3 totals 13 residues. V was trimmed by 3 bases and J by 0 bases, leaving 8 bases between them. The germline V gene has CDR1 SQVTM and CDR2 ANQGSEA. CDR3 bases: TGCAGCGTTGATTTGAGCATGAACACTGAAGCTTTCTTT. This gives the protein CSVDLSMNTEAFF.

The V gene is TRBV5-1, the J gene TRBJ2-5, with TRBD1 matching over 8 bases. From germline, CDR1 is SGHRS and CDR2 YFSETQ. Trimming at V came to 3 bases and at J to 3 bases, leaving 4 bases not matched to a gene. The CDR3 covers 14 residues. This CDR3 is CASSSTGAKETQYF. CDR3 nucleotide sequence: TGCGCCAGCAGCTCGACAGGGGCGAAAGAGACCCAGTACTTC.

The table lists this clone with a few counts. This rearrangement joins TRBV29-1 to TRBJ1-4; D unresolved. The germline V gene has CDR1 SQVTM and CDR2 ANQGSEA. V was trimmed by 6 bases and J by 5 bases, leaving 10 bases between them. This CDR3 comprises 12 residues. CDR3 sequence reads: CSVGSSNEKLFF. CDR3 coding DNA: TGCAGCGTAGGTAGCTCCAATGAAAAACTGTTTTTT.

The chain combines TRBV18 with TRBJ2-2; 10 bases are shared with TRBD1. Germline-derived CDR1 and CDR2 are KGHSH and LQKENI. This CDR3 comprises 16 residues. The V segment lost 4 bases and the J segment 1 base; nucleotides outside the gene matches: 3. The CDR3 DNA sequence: TGTGCCAGCTCACTCGACAGGGGGCTGAACACCGGGGAGCTGTTTTTT. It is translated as CASSLDRGLNTGELFF. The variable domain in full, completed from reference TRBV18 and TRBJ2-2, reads NAGVMQNPRHLVRRRGQEARLRCSPMKGHSHVYWYRQLPEEGLKFMVYLQKENIIDESGMPKERFSAEFPKEGPSILRIQQVVRGDSAAYFCASSLDRGLNTGELFFGEGSRLTVL.

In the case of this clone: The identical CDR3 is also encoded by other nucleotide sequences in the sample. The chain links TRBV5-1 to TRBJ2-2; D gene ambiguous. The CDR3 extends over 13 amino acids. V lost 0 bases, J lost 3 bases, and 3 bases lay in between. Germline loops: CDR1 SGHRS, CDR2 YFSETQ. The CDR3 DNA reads TGCGCCAGCAGCTTGGTCGACACCGGGGAGCTGTTTTTT. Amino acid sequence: CASSLVDTGELFF.

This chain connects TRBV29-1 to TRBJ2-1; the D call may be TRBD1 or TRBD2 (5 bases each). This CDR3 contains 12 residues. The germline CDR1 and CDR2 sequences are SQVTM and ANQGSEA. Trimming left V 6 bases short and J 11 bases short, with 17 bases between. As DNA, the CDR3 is TGCAGCGTCGAACTAGATCCGGGACAGCAGTTCTTC. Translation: CSVELDPGQQFF.

CDR3 sequence reads: CASSVGLGELFF. CDR3 in DNA: TGTGCCAGCAGCGTGGGACTAGGGGAGCTGTTTTTT. The chain combines TRBV9 with TRBJ2-2; 7 bases match TRBD2. V shed 2 bases, J shed 8 bases, and the junction held 0 bases outside the gene matches. This CDR3 comprises 12 residues. The V gene's germline CDR1 is SGDLS and CDR2 YYNGEE. Full variable domain (outside the CDR3, taken from reference TRBV9 and TRBJ2-2): DSGVTQTPKHLITATGQRVTLRCSPRSGDLSVYWYQQSLDQGLQFLIQYYNGEERAKGNILERFSAQQFPDLHSELNLSSLELGDSALYFCASSVGLGELFFGEGSRLTVL.

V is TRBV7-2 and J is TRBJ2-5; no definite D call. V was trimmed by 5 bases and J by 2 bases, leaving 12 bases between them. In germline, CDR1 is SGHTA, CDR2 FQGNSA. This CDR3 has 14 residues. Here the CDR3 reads CASSPIPGQETQYF. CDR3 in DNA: TGTGCCAGCAGCCCGATCCCCGGGCAAGAGACCCAGTACTTC.